This T cell receptor (beta chain) was found in a study of CD4 T cells in relation to SARS-CoV-2 and coronaviruses. Study overall: Crossreactive spike epitopes shared across donors were mapped to their HLA restriction.

Unexposed donor CD4+ T cells date from about 2011-2019, before the COVID-19 pandemic. Trimming left V 11 bases short and J 4 bases short, with 12 bases between. Germline V gene sequence: CDR1 MDHEN, CDR2 SYDVKM. There are 11 residues in the CDR3. Deep TCR-beta sequencing used DNA from uncultured naive and memory CD4+ T cells. Assay: immunoSEQ multiplex PCR; the TCRdb copy retains only in-frame clones and omits some. The table shows around 69,000 clones, with approximately 94% occurring only once. A note on this clone: Antigen unknown.

Findings and limits, study-wide: Memory recall responses, not primary responses primed in culture, are what the assay detects.

What was sequenced was naive CD4+ T cells from PBMCs. Stated subset: naive CD4+ T cells isolated by negative enrichment. This clonotype was obtained from a human donor in good health. This rearrangement joins TRBV28 to TRBJ2-7; D is undetermined. The CDR3 sequence: CAVAEVYEQYF. The CDR3 coding sequence is TGTGCCGTCGCAGAGGTATACGAGCAGTACTTC.